This entry describes one TCR beta chain. There are 16 residues in the CDR3. Trimming took off 4 bases at V and 2 bases at J, with 19 bases between the two ends. Clones were sequenced by immunoSEQ multiplex PCR, and TCRdb holds only the in-frame ones, with some missing. The sample carries approximately 89,000 clones, about 80% recorded once. This sample stems from a study of blood T cell repertoires in COVID-19. The chain is built from TRBV5-3 and TRBJ2-7; D is possibly TRBD1 (6 bases). TRBV5-3 is classed as an ORF, of uncertain function. Sequencing was carried out using peripheral blood. The receptor's source is a man between 65 and 85 years old with acute or convalescent COVID-19. CDR3 nucleotides: TGTGCCAGAAGCCCTCCGTTAGGACAGTTCCCCTACGAGCAGTACTTC. Residues: CARSPPLGQFPYEQYF.